This T cell receptor beta chain emerged from a study of CD8+CD57+ T cells in acquired aplastic anemia. The wider study: The DNA of sorted CD4+ and CD8+ cells averaged roughly 3.2 ug. Overall study results and limits: There were 25 to 30 CD8+ CDR3 sequences that occurred in both patients and controls.

Flow cytometry had shown expanded CD8+CD57+ cells in the patients chosen for sequencing. From germline, CDR1 is SGHTA and CDR2 FQGNSA. CDR3 length: 15 amino acids. After removal of 3 bases from V and 4 bases from J, the junction contained 5 bases not matched to a gene. TCR beta VDJ and CDR3 profiles were obtained from a genomic DNA template. TCRdb itself ran the reads through MiXCR, one entry per CDR3 protein. The sample has roughly 200,000 distinct CDR3 sequences, more than 55% seen once. This clonotype was found a few times. The antigen is undetermined. The material sequenced was sorted CD4+, CD8+, or CD8+CD57+ T cells (not recorded which) from PBMCs. The chain recombines TRBV7-2 with TRBJ2-5; 10 positions agree with TRBD2. The clonotype originates from a human donor with aplastic anemia. The CDR3 sequence is CASSLRSGRGETQYF. The CDR3 DNA sequence: TGTGCCAGCAGCTTGAGGAGCGGGAGGGGAGAGACCCAGTACTTC.